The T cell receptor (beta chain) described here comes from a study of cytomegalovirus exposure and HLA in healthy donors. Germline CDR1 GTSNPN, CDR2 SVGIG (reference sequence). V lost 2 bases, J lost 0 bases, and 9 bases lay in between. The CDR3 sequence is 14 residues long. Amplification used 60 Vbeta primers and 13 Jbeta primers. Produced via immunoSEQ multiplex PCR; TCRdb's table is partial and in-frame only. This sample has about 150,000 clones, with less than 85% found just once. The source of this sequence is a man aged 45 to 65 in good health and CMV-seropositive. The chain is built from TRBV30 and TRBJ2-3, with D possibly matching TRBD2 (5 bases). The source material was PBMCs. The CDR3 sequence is CAWSRGSSTDTQYF. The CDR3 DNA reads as TGTGCCTGGAGTAGAGGGAGTAGCACAGATACGCAGTATTTT. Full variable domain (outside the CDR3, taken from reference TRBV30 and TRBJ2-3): SQTIHQWPATLVQPVGSPLSLECTVEGTSNPNLYWYRQAAGRGLQLLFYSVGIGQISSEVPQNLSASRPQDRQFILSSKKLLLSDSGFYLCAWSRGSSTDTQYFGPGTRLTVL.